The clone carrying this T cell receptor beta chain was observed at least ten times. Its matching antigen is unknown. The sample belongs to a study of neurological immune-mediated disorders. Overall study results and limits: Sharing of CDR3 amino acid sequences among expanded clones across subjects was absent, suggesting private repertoires in all groups. The level of TCR clonal expansion was highest in patients with HTLV-1-associated myelopathy and lowest in multiple sclerosis, where it fell below the level seen in healthy controls.

Each sorted-subset library came from about a million CD4+ or CD8+ T cells. This CDR3 comprises 11 residues. CDR1 is DFQATT and CDR2 is SNEGSKA in the germline V gene (reference sequence). V lost 8 bases and J lost 6, with 13 bases in between. The team produced cDNA through 5'RACE using 10-nucleotide random UMIs. TCRdb ran MiXCR on the 5' RACE reads and lists one entry per CDR3 protein. Here the sample spans about 38,000 distinct CDR3 sequences, approximately 5% being singletons. V gene TRBV20-1 combines with J gene TRBJ1-1; D gene ambiguous. This receptor was obtained from a man between 18 and 29 years old in good health. The material sequenced was CD4+ T cells from blood. CDR3 sequence reads: CSRRIGPEAFF. Here the CDR3 DNA reads TGCAGTCGTAGGATAGGCCCTGAAGCTTTCTTT.